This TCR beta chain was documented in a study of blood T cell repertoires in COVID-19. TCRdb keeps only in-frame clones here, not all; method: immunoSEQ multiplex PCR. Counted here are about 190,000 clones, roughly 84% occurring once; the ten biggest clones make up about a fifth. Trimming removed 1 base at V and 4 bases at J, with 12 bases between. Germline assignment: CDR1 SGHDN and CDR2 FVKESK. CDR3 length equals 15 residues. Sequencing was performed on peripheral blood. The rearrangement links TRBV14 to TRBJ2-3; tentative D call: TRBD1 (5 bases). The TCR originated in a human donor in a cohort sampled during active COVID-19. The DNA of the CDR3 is TGTGCCAGCAGCCAAGTCTGGGGCGGCTCAGATACGCAGTATTTT. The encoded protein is CASSQVWGGSDTQYF.